A single sample is the source of the 13 T cell receptor beta chains below, sequenced in a study of cytomegalovirus exposure and HLA in healthy donors. It was with 60 Vbeta and 13 Jbeta primers that the PCR ran. Measured with immunoSEQ multiplex PCR; TCRdb has only the in-frame clones, and not every one. Here the sample spans roughly 200,000 clones, 65% to 85% being singletons. What was sequenced was PBMCs. All receptors come from a female donor in good health and CMV-seronegative.

The chain joins TRBV18 to TRBJ1-1; D is unclear. The germline V gene encodes CDR1 KGHSH and CDR2 LQKENI. The CDR3 length is 15 residues. Trimming took off 2 bases at V and 2 bases at J, with 12 bases between the two ends. The CDR3 sequence is CASSPIEQFNTEAFF. CDR3 coding DNA: TGTGCCAGCTCACCAATCGAACAGTTCAACACTGAAGCTTTCTTT.

This clone was recorded only once. This sequence joins TRBV27 and TRBJ2-2, with D possibly matching TRBD2 (6 bases). Germline V gives CDR1 MNHEY, CDR2 SMNVEV (reference sequence). V was pared by 7 bases and J by 5 bases, with 17 bases between. The CDR3 is 15 residues long. This CDR3 reads CASTPRAGRTGELFF. The CDR3 region has the DNA TGTGCCAGCACCCCTCGGGCAGGGAGGACCGGGGAGCTGTTTTTT.

This clone was recorded once. This rearrangement joins TRBV5-1 to TRBJ2-1; 7 bases agree with TRBD2. The CDR3 extends over 15 amino acids. The V gene end was trimmed by 0 bases and the J gene end by 4 bases; junction bases not matched to a gene: 4. Germline-derived CDR1 and CDR2 are SGHRS and YFSETQ. This CDR3 is CASSLGGSTYNEQFF. In DNA, the CDR3 is TGCGCCAGCAGCTTGGGCGGGAGTACTTACAATGAGCAGTTCTTC.

The V and J genes are TRBV14 and TRBJ2-1; 11 nucleotides agree with TRBD2. CDR1 and CDR2 (germline): SGHDN, FVKESK. There are 16 residues in the CDR3. Unmatched junction bases numbered 4, after V lost 1 base and J lost 5 bases. The CDR3 spells CASSQGLAGIHNEQFF. CDR3 DNA: TGTGCCAGCAGCCAAGGACTAGCGGGAATCCACAATGAGCAGTTCTTC.

Details on this clone: At one boundary the junction diverges from the germline segment, which might be a read error. This chain uses TRBV7-9 with TRBJ2-2, with TRBD1 as a possible D gene (6 bases). The CDR3 covers 15 residues. The germline CDR1 and CDR2 sequences are SEHNR and FQNEAQ (reference sequence). This chain's CDR3 is CSSVSWTENTGELFF. In DNA form, the CDR3 reads TGTTCCAGCGTCTCGTGGACAGAGAACACCGGGGAGCTGTTTTTT. Drawing the rest from reference TRBV7-9 and TRBJ2-2, the complete variable domain is DTGVSQNPRHKITKRGQNVTFRCDPISEHNRLYWYRQTLGQGPEFLTYFQNEAQLEKSRLLSDRFSAERPKGSFSTLEIQRTEQGDSAMYLCSSVSWTENTGELFFGEGSRLTVL.

Written as DNA, the CDR3 is TGTGCCAGCAGCTTCCGGGGGGCAGTCACTGAAGCTTTCTTT. Protein product: CASSFRGAVTEAFF. This chain links TRBV13 with TRBJ1-1; the D gene is possibly TRBD1 (6 bases). Germline loops: CDR1 PRHDT, CDR2 FYEKMQ (reference sequence). This CDR3 region has 14 residues. V shed 3 bases and J shed 4 bases, with 12 bases lying between them.

This clone was seen a few times. This rearrangement joins TRBV9 to TRBJ2-2; 10 nucleotides align to TRBD2. There are 18 residues in the CDR3. CDR1 is SGDLS and CDR2 is YYNGEE in the germline V gene. Trimming cost V 4 bases and J 6 bases; bases outside gene matches: 15. CDR3 nucleotide sequence: TGTGCCAGCAGCCCGCGATCCCCTAGCGGGAGAGGCGCCGGGGAGCTGTTTTTT. This codes for CASSPRSPSGRGAGELFF.

J is TRBJ1-2 and V is TRBV23-1; the D is unclear. TRBV23-1 belongs to the ORF category, with a function that is uncertain. Trimming stripped 1 base from V and 6 bases from J, with 6 bases between. The CDR3 sequence is 12 residues long. The DNA for the CDR3 is TGCGCCAGCAGTCAATTAGTGGATGGCTACACCTTC. Translation gives CASSQLVDGYTF.

The CDR3 DNA is TGTGCCAGCAGCGGGAGACTCACAGATACGCAGTATTTT. This translates into CASSGRLTDTQYF. The chain is built from TRBV9 and TRBJ2-3; D gene unclear. The length of the CDR3 is 13 residues. Trimming pared 3 bases from V and 2 bases from J, leaving 7 bases between. Germline-derived CDR1 and CDR2 are SGDLS and YYNGEE.

The rearrangement joins TRBV30 to TRBJ1-1; tentatively, D is TRBD1 (6 bases). Germline CDR1 reads GTSNPN; CDR2 reads SVGIG (reference sequence). CDR3 length equals 13 residues. V was clipped by 4 bases and J by 0 bases, with 9 bases between them. In DNA form, the CDR3 reads TGTGCCTGGAAATGGACAGTGAACACTGAAGCTTTCTTT. This encodes CAWKWTVNTEAFF.

The rearrangement uses TRBV4-1 and TRBJ2-1; 10 bases are a match to TRBD2. CDR3 length: 15 residues. CDR1 is MGHRA and CDR2 is YSYEKL in the germline V gene. V gave up 1 base and J gave up 3 bases; unmatched junction bases: 0. The CDR3 nucleotides are TGCGCCAGCAGCCAAGTAGCGGGGGGCTACAATGAGCAGTTCTTC. Protein: CASSQVAGGYNEQFF.

The chain links TRBV30 to TRBJ2-7; tentatively, D is TRBD1 (7 bases). V was trimmed by 5 bases and J by 2 bases, leaving 10 bases between them. The CDR3 sequence is 12 residues long. Germline assignment: CDR1 GTSNPN and CDR2 SVGIG (reference sequence). CDR3 nucleotide sequence: TGTGCCTGGGCCAGGGGGGCCTACGAGCAGTACTTC. This sequence encodes CAWARGAYEQYF.

J is TRBJ1-5 and V is TRBV6-5; 9 positions match TRBD1. Germline V gene data show CDR1 as MNHEY and CDR2 as SVGAGI. This CDR3 is built from 16 residues. Trimming removed 4 bases from V and 4 bases from J; junction bases left unmatched: 8. The CDR3 bases are TGTGCCAGCAGTTTAGAAGGACAGGGGTGGAATCAGCCCCAGCATTTT. Translation: CASSLEGQGWNQPQHF.